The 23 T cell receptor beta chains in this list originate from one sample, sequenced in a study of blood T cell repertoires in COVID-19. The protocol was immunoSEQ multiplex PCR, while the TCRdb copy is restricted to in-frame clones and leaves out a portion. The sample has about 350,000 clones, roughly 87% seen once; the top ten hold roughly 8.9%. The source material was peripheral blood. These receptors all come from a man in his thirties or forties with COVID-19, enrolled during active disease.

The CDR3 protein is CASSRTDHSGNTIYF. CDR3 bases: TGTGCCAGCAGCCGGACAGACCACTCTGGAAACACCATATATTTT. The chain has TRBV9 and TRBJ1-3, with D possibly matching TRBD1 (6 bases). This CDR3 region has 15 residues. Trimming cost V 4 bases and J 0 bases, with 11 bases left between them. Germline CDR1 and CDR2: SGDLS and YYNGEE.

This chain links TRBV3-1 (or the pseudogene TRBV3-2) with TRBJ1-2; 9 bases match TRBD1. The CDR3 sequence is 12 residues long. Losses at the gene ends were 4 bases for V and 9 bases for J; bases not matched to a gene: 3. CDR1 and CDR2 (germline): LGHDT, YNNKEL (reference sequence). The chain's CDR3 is CASSPGQGSYTF. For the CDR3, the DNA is TGTGCCAGCAGCCCCGGACAGGGGAGCTACACCTTC.

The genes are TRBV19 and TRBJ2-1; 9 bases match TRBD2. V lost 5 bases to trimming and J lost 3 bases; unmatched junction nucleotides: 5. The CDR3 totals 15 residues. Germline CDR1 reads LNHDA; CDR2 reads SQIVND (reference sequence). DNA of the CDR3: TGTGCCAGTAGTCTGAGCGGGGGGAGCTACAATGAGCAGTTCTTC. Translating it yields CASSLSGGSYNEQFF.

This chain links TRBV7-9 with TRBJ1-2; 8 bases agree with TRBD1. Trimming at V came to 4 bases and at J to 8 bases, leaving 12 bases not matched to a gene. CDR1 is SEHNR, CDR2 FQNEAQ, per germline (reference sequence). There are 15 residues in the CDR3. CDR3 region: CASSSPSRTGLGYTF. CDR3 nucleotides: TGTGCCAGCAGCTCCCCCTCCCGGACAGGGCTCGGCTACACCTTC.

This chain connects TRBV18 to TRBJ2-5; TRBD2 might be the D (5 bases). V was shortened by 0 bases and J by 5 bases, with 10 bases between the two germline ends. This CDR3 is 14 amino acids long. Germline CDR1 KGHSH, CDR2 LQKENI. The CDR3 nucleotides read TGTGCCAGCTCACCACCGAGGGTTGGGGAGACCCAGTACTTC. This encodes CASSPPRVGETQYF. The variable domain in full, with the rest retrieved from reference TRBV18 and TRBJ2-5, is NAGVMQNPRHLVRRRGQEARLRCSPMKGHSHVYWYRQLPEEGLKFMVYLQKENIIDESGMPKERFSAEFPKEGPSILRIQQVVRGDSAAYFCASSPPRVGETQYFGPGTRLLVL.

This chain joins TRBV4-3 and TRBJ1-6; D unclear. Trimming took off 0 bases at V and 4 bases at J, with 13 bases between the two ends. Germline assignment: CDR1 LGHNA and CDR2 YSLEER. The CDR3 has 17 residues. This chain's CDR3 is CASSQDSLGHYNSPLHF. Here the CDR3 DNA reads TGCGCCAGCAGCCAAGATTCCCTGGGCCATTATAATTCACCCCTCCACTTT.

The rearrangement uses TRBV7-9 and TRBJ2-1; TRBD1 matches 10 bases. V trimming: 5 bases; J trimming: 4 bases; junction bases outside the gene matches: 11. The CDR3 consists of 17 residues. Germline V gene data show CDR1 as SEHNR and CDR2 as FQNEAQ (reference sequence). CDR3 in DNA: TGTGCCAGCAGCAACGAAGACAGGGGGCGCGGGTACAATGAGCAGTTCTTC. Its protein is CASSNEDRGRGYNEQFF.

The CDR3 protein is CASSQRPVGGEQFF. The CDR3 nucleotides are TGTGCCAGCAGCCAAAGACCAGTAGGGGGTGAGCAGTTCTTC. The chain couples TRBV7-2 to TRBJ2-1; the D gene is possibly TRBD1 (6 bases). This CDR3 comprises 14 residues. Trimming took off 5 bases at V and 9 bases at J, with 17 bases between the two ends. Germline values: CDR1 SGHTA, CDR2 FQGNSA.

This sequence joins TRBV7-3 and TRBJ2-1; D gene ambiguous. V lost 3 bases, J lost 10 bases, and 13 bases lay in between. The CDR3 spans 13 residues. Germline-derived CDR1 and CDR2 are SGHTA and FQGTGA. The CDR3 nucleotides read TGTGCCAGCAGCTTTGGTGAATCGCGGGAGCAGTTCTTC. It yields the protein CASSFGESREQFF.

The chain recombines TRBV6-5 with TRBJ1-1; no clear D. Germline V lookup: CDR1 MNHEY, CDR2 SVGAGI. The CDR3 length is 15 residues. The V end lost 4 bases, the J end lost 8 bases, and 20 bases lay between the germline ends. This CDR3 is CASSSPSSGEREAFF. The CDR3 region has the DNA TGTGCCAGCAGTTCGCCTTCCTCGGGTGAAAGGGAAGCTTTCTTT.

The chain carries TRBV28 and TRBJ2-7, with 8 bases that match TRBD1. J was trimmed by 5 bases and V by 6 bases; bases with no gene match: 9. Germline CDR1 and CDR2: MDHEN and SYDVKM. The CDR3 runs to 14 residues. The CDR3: CASSSPGTGDEQYF. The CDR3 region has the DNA TGTGCCAGCAGCTCCCCCGGGACAGGAGACGAGCAGTACTTC. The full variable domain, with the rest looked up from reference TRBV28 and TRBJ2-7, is DVKVTQSSRYLVKRTGEKVFLECVQDMDHENMFWYRQDPGLGLRLIYFSYDVKMKEKGDIPEGYSVSREKKERFSLILESASTNQTSMYLCASSSPGTGDEQYFGPGTRLTVT.

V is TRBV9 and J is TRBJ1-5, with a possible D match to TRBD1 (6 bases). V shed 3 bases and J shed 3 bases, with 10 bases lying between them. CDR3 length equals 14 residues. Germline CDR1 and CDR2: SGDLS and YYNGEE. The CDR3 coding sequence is TGTGCCAGCAGCGCCGACAGGTACAATCAGCCCCAGCATTTT. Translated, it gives CASSADRYNQPQHF.

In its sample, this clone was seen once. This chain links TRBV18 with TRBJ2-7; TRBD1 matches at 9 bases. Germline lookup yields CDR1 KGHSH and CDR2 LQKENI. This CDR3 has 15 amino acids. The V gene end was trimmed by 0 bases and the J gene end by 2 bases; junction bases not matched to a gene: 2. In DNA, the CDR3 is TGTGCCAGCTCACCACCGCGACAGGGGGCCTACGAGCAGTACTTC. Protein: CASSPPRQGAYEQYF.

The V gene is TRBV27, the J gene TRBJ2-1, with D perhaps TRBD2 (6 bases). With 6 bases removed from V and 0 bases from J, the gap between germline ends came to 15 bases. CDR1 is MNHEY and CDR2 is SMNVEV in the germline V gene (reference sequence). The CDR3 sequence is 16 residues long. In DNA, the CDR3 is TGTGCCAGCAGACAAGGGACTTCCAGCTCCTACAATGAGCAGTTCTTC. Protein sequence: CASRQGTSSSYNEQFF.

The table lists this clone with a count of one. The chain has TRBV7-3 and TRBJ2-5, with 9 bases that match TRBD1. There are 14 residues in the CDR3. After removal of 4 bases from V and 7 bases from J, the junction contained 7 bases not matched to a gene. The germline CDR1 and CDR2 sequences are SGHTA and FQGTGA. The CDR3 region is CASSSDRGSGTQYF. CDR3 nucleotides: TGTGCCAGCAGCTCCGACAGGGGGAGCGGGACCCAGTACTTC.

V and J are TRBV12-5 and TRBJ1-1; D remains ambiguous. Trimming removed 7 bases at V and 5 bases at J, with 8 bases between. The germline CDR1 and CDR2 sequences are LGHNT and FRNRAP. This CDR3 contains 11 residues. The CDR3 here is CASASLTEAFF. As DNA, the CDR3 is TGTGCTAGTGCTTCTCTGACTGAAGCTTTCTTT.

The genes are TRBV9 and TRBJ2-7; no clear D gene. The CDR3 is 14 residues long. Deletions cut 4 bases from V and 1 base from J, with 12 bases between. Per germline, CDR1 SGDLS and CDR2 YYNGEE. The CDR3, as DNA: TGTGCCAGCAGCCCTGAGACAAGTTCCTACGAGCAGTACTTC. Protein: CASSPETSSYEQYF.

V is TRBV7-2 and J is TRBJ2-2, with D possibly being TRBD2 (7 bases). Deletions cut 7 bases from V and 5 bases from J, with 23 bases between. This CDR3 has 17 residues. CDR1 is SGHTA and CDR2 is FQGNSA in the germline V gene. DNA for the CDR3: TGTGCCAGCACGCCCCCTATGAGCAGGGGAGGGACCGGGGAGCTGTTTTTT. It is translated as CASTPPMSRGGTGELFF.

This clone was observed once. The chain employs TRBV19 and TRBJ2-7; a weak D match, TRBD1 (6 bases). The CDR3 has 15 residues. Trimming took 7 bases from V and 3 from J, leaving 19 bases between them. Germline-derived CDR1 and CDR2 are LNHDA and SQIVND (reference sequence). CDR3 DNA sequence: TGTGCCAGTAAACCATCCCGGGACACCGTCTACGAGCAGTACTTC. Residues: CASKPSRDTVYEQYF.

CDR3 coding DNA: TGTGCCAGCAGTTTAGGGGGGGGTGGTCCTAACTATGGCTACACCTTC. It specifies CASSLGGGGPNYGYTF. The J gene is TRBJ1-2, the V gene TRBV28; D may be TRBD1 (5 bases). Trimming pared 2 bases from V and 0 bases from J, leaving 13 bases between. Germline V gives CDR1 MDHEN, CDR2 SYDVKM. The CDR3 consists of 16 residues.

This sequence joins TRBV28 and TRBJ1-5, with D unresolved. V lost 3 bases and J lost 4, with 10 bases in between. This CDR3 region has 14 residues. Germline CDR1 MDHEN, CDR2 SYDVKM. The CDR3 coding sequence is TGTGCCAGCAGTTTTCGGAGTTTAAATCAGCCCCAGCATTTT. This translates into CASSFRSLNQPQHF.

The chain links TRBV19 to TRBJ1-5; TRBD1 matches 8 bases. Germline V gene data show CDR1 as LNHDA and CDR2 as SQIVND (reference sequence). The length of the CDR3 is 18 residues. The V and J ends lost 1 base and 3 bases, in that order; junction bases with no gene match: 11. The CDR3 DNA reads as TGTGCCAGTAGTATAGGGCTGACAGGGGTTAAAAACAATCAGCCCCAGCATTTT. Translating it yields CASSIGLTGVKNNQPQHF.

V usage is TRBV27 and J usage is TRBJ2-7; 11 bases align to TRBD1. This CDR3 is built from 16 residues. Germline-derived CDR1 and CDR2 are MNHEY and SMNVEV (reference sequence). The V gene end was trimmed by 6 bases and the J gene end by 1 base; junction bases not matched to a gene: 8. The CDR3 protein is CASRKVGQGVSYEQYF. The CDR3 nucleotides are TGTGCCAGCAGAAAGGTGGGACAGGGGGTTTCCTACGAGCAGTACTTC.